The subject of this entry is one T cell receptor (beta chain). Some clones are missing from TCRdb's copy, which holds only in-frame ones; the method was immunoSEQ multiplex PCR. The table has tens of thousands of clones, 92% seen once. The sample is drawn from a study of OX40 agonist ivuxolimab in advanced cancers. The CDR3 runs to 15 residues. V shed 0 bases and J shed 3 bases, with 12 bases lying between them. Germline V gene lookup returns CDR1 SGHVS and CDR2 FQNEAQ. This receptor was taken from an adult with an advanced solid tumor such as melanoma, head and neck, liver or kidney cancer. The sequenced sample was CD4+ or CD8+ T cells sorted from blood, obtained in a trial of the OX40 agonist ivuxolimab. The rearrangement uses TRBV7-8 and TRBJ2-7; D unclear. The CDR3 reads CASSLAPVGIYEQYF. The CDR3 bases are TGTGCCAGCAGCTTAGCGCCGGTGGGGATCTACGAGCAGTACTTC.